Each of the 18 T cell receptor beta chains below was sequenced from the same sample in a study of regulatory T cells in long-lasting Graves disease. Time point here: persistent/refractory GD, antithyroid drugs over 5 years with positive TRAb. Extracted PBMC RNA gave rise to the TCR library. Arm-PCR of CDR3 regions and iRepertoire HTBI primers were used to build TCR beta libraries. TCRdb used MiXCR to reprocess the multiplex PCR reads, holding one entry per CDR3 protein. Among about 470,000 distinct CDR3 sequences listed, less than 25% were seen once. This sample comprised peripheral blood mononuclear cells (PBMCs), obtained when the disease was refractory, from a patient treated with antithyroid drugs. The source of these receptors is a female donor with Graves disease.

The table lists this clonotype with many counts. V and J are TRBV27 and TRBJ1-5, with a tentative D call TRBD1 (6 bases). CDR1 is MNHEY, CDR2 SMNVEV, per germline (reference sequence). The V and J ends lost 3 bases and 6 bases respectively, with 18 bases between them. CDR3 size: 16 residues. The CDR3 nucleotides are TGTGCCAGCAGTTTCCGCTCGGGGGGGGCGGGTCAGCCCCAGCATTTT. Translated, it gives CASSFRSGGAGQPQHF.

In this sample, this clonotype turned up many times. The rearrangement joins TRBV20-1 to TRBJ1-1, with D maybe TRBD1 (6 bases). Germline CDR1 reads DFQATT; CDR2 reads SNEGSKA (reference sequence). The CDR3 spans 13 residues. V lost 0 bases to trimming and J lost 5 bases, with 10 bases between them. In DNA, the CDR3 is TGCAGTGCTAGAGATCTCCAGGGGACTGAAGCTTTCTTT. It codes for CSARDLQGTEAFF.

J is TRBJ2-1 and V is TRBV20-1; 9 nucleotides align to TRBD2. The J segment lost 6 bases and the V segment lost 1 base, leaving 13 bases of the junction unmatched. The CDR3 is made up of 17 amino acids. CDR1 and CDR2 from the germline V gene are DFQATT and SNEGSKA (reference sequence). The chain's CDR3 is CSARVRELAGRRNEQFF. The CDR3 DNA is TGCAGTGCTAGAGTTAGGGAACTAGCGGGCCGACGCAATGAGCAGTTCTTC.

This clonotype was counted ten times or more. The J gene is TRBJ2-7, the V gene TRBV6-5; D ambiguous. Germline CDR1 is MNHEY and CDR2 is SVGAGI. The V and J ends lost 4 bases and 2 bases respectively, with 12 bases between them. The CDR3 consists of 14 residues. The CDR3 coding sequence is TGTGCCAGCAGTTCGAACTTAATTCCCTACGAGCAGTACTTC. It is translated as CASSSNLIPYEQYF.

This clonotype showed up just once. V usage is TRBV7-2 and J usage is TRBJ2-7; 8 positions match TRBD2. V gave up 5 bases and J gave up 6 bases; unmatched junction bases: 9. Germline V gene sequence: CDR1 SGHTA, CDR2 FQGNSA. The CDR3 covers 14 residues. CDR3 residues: CASSQGLGGREQYF. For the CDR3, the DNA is TGTGCCAGCAGCCAGGGACTAGGAGGGCGCGAGCAGTACTTC. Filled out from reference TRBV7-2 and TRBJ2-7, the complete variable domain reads GAGVSQSPSNKVTEKGKDVELRCDPISGHTALYWYRQSLGQGLEFLIYFQGNSAPDKSGLPSDRFSAERTGGSVSTLTIQRTQQEDSAVYLCASSQGLGGREQYFGPGTRLTVT.

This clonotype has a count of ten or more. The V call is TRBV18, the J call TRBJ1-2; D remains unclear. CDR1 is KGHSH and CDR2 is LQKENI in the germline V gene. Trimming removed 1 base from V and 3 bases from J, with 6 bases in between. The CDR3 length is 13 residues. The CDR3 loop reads CASSPLQDYGYTF. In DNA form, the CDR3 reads TGTGCCAGCTCACCACTCCAGGACTATGGCTACACCTTC.

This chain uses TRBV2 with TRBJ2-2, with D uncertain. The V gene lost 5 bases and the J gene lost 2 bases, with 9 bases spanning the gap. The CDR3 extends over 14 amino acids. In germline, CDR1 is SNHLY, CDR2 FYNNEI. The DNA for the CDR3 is TGTGCCAGCAGTTCCAGCGATAACACCGGGGAGCTGTTTTTT. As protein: CASSSSDNTGELFF.

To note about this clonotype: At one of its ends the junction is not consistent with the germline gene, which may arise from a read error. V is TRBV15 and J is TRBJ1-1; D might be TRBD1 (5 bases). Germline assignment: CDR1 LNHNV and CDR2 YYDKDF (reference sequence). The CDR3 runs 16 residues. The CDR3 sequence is CATSRGTADMNTEALF. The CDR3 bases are TGTGCCACCAGCCGCGGGACGGCTGATATGAACACTGAAGCTCTCTTT.

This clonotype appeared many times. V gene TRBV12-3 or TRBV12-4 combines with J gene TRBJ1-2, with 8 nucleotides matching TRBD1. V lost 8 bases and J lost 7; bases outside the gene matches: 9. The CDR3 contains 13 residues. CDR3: CASGTLDRVGYTF. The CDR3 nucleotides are TGTGCCAGCGGCACACTGGACAGGGTTGGCTACACCTTC.

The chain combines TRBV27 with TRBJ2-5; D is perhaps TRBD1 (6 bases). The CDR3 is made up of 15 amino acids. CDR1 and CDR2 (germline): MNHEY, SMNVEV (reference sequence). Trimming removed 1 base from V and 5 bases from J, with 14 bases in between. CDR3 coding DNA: TGTGCCAGCAGTTTATACGTAGGGGGACGGGAGACCCAGTACTTC. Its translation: CASSLYVGGRETQYF.

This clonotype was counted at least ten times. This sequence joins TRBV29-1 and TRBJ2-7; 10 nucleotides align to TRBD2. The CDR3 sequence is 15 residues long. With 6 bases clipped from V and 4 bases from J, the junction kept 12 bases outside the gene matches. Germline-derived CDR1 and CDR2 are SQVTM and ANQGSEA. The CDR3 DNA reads TGCAGCGTCGTATGGTCTAGCGGGAGTAGATACGAGCAGTACTTC. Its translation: CSVVWSSGSRYEQYF.

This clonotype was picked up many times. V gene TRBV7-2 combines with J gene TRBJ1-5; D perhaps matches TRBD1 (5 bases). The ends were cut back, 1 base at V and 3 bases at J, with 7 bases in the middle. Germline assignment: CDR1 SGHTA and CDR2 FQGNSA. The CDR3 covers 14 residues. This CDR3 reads CASSLGGVNQPQHF. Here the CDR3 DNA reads TGTGCCAGCAGCTTAGGAGGGGTCAATCAGCCCCAGCATTTT.

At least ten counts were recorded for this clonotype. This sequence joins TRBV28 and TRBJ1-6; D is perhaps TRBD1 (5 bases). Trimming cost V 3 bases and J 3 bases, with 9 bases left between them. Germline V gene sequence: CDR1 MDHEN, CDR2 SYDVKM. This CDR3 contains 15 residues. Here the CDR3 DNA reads TGTGCCAGCAGTTTTCGGGGGATCTATAATTCACCCCTCCACTTT. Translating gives CASSFRGIYNSPLHF.

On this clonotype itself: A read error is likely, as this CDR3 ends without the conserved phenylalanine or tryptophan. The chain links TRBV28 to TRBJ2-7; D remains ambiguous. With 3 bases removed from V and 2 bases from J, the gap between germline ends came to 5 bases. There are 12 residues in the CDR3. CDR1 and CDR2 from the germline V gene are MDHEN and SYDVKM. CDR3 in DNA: TGTGCCAGCAGTTTGCGTGCCTACGAGCAGTACCTC. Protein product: CASSLRAYEQYL.

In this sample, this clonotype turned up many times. CDR3 coding DNA: TGTGCCACCAGTGACTCCTGGACGGCAAGCAATCAGCCCCAGCATTTT. Its protein is CATSDSWTASNQPQHF. The genes are TRBV24-1 and TRBJ1-5; no clear D. From germline, CDR1 is KGHDR and CDR2 SFDVKD. V was trimmed by 4 bases and J by 1 base, leaving 13 bases between them. The CDR3 length is 16 residues.

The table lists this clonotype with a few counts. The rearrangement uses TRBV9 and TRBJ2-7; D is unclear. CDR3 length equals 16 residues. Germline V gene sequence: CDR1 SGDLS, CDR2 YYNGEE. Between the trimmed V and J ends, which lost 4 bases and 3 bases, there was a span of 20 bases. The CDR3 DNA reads TGTGCCAGCAGCTCCCCGAGGAGACAAGAAAGCTACGAGCAGTACTTC. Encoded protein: CASSSPRRQESYEQYF. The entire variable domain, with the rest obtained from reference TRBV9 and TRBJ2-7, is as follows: DSGVTQTPKHLITATGQRVTLRCSPRSGDLSVYWYQQSLDQGLQFLIQYYNGEERAKGNILERFSAQQFPDLHSELNLSSLELGDSALYFCASSSPRRQESYEQYFGPGTRLTVT.

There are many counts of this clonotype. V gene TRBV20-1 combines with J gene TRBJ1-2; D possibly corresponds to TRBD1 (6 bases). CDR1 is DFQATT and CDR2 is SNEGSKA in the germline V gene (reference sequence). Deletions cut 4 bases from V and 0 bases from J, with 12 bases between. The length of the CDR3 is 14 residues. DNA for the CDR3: TGCAGTGCTATCGGGACACGGACTAACTATGGCTACACCTTC. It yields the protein CSAIGTRTNYGYTF.

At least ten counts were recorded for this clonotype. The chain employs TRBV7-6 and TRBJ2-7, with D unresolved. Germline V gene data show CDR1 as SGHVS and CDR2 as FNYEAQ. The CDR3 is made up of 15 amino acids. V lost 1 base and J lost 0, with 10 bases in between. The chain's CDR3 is CASSLGVGSSYEQYF. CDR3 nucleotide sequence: TGTGCCAGCAGCTTAGGGGTTGGTAGCTCCTACGAGCAGTACTTC. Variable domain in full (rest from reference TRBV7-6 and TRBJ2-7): GAGVSQSPRYKVTKRGQDVALRCDPISGHVSLYWYRQALGQGPEFLTYFNYEAQQDKSGLPNDRFSAERPEGSISTLTIQRTEQRDSAMYRCASSLGVGSSYEQYFGPGTRLTVT.